The 14 T cell receptor beta chains presented below share a single source sample, sequenced in a study of blood T cells in healthy people across ages. The second PCR ran about 6 to 12 cycles with a sample-barcoded 5' primer and J-beta primers. One entry per CDR3 protein, called by TCRdb with MiXCR from the 5' RACE reads. The sample records more than 1.4 million distinct CDR3 sequences, 35% to 45% being singletons. The sequenced material came from blood. All receptors derive from a young woman in good health.

In this sample, this clonotype turned up a few times. The rearrangement joins TRBV11-2 to TRBJ2-1, with D perhaps being TRBD1 or TRBD2 (5 bases each). This CDR3 region has 17 residues. The germline CDR1 and CDR2 sequences are SGHAT and FQNNGV. The V and J ends lost 3 bases and 8 bases respectively, with 23 bases between them. CDR3 sequence (DNA): TGTGCCAGCAGCTTCTACCCGACGGTCCTGAGGGGAGATGAGCAGTTCTTC. This encodes CASSFYPTVLRGDEQFF. The variable domain in full, completed from reference TRBV11-2 and TRBJ2-1, reads EAGVAQSPRYKIIEKRQSVAFWCNPISGHATLYWYQQILGQGPKLLIQFQNNGVVDDSQLPKDRFSAERLKGVDSTLKIQPAKLEDSAVYLCASSFYPTVLRGDEQFFGPGTRLTVL.

This clonotype was seen many times. In DNA, the CDR3 is TGTGCCAGCAGCCCAAGACTAGCGGGGGGCAATGAGCAGTTCTTC. The encoded protein is CASSPRLAGGNEQFF. The rearrangement links TRBV6-2 or TRBV6-3 to TRBJ2-1; 13 nucleotides agree with TRBD2. Germline V gives CDR1 MNHEY, CDR2 SVGEGT. V shed 6 bases, J shed 6 bases, and the junction held 5 bases outside the gene matches. The CDR3 contains 15 residues.

This chain links TRBV10-3 with TRBJ2-7; TRBD2 matches at 9 bases. Trimming at V came to 10 bases and at J to 6 bases, leaving 7 bases not matched to a gene. Germline lookup yields CDR1 ENHRY and CDR2 SYGVKD. CDR3 size: 12 residues. The CDR3 region is CATVAGEGEQYF. The CDR3 bases are TGTGCCACCGTAGCGGGAGAGGGCGAGCAGTACTTC.

V gene TRBV20-1 combines with J gene TRBJ1-2; no definite D call. The CDR3 is made up of 10 amino acids. Germline CDR1 DFQATT, CDR2 SNEGSKA (reference sequence). The CDR3 region is CLPINYGYTF. DNA of the CDR3: TGCCTTCCCATTAACTATGGCTACACCTTC.

This clonotype was counted only a few times. The rearrangement joins TRBV12-3 or TRBV12-4 to TRBJ1-1, with D hard to call. CDR3 size: 12 residues. The V gene lost 1 base and the J gene lost 7 bases, with 7 bases spanning the gap. DNA of the CDR3: TGTGCCAGCAGTTTAGATACAGTTGAAGCTTTCTTT. It is translated as CASSLDTVEAFF.

This clonotype occurred once. V gene TRBV5-1 combines with J gene TRBJ2-5; TRBD2 might be the D (5 bases). The germline V gene has CDR1 SGHRS and CDR2 YFSETQ. The CDR3 runs 14 residues. V gave up 2 bases and J gave up 11 bases, with 19 bases separating them. The CDR3 spells CASSLDRDWTEQYF. The CDR3 nucleotides read TGCGCCAGCAGCTTAGATCGGGATTGGACTGAGCAGTACTTC.

This clonotype came up a few times. The genes are TRBV3-1 and TRBJ2-7, with 12 bases identical to TRBD2. Looked up from germline, CDR1 is LGHDT and CDR2 is YNNKEL (reference sequence). Germline trimming cut 1 base from V and 2 bases from J; bases unmatched to any gene: 9. The CDR3 has 18 residues. The CDR3 DNA reads TGTGCCAGCAGCCAAGTCACTAGCGGGAGGACGGTCGCCTACGAGCAGTACTTC. It translates to CASSQVTSGRTVAYEQYF.

The table lists this clonotype with many counts. This sequence joins TRBV7-2 and TRBJ2-1, with D uncertain. Trimming removed 9 bases at V and 14 bases at J, with 26 bases between. The length of the CDR3 is 14 residues. Germline-derived CDR1 and CDR2 are SGHTA and FQGNSA. CDR3 sequence (DNA): TGTGCCAGTCGCCGCCGCGCCGCTGCCCCCATCGAGTTCTTC. It codes for CASRRRAAAPIEFF.

This clonotype was counted only a few times. The chain carries TRBV25-1 and TRBJ2-1; TRBD1 agrees at 7 bases. V shed 1 base, J shed 12 bases, and the junction held 9 bases outside the gene matches. This CDR3 region has 14 residues. Germline V gene data show CDR1 as MGHDK and CDR2 as SYGVNS. CDR3 in amino acids: CASSEFMTGYSQFF. CDR3 coding DNA: TGTGCCAGCAGTGAATTTATGACAGGGTATTCGCAGTTCTTC.

This clonotype was counted between two and nine times. V and J are TRBV20-1 and TRBJ2-1, with a possible D match to TRBD2 (5 bases). V shed 3 bases and J shed 0 bases, with 12 bases lying between them. This CDR3 has 15 residues. Germline V CDR1 and CDR2: DFQATT, SNEGSKA (reference sequence). CDR3 sequence reads: CSARPYEGSYNEQFF. In DNA, the CDR3 is TGCAGTGCTAGGCCATATGAGGGCTCCTACAATGAGCAGTTCTTC.

The chain links TRBV12-3 or TRBV12-4 to TRBJ2-1, with 9 bases fitting TRBD2. This CDR3 spans 17 amino acids. The trim removed 5 bases at V and 4 bases at J, leaving 12 bases unmatched. This CDR3 reads CASSPEGREGWYNEQFF. DNA for the CDR3: TGTGCCAGCAGTCCCGAAGGGCGGGAGGGTTGGTACAATGAGCAGTTCTTC.

The table lists this clonotype with a few counts. The CDR3 DNA reads as TGTGCCAGCAAGCGGGGAGTCTCCTACAATGAGCAGTTCTTC. As protein: CASKRGVSYNEQFF. The chain joins TRBV6-5 to TRBJ2-1, with 7 bases that match TRBD2. Losses at the gene ends were 7 bases for V and 0 bases for J; bases not matched to a gene: 3. The CDR3 covers 14 residues. Germline V gene sequence: CDR1 MNHEY, CDR2 SVGAGI.

V and J are TRBV7-9 and TRBJ2-5; the D gene is possibly TRBD1 (5 bases). The CDR3 length is 13 residues. V lost 2 bases and J 14 bases, leaving 18 bases between the germline ends. Germline values: CDR1 SEHNR, CDR2 FQNEAQ (reference sequence). The CDR3 bases are TGTGCCAGCAGCTTAAGACAGCCCAATGAGCAATACTTC. Its protein product is CASSLRQPNEQYF.

The J gene is TRBJ1-6, the V gene TRBV7-2; D gene ambiguous. The CDR3 runs to 16 residues. Germline CDR1 SGHTA, CDR2 FQGNSA. The V end lost 2 bases, the J end lost 6 bases, and 14 bases lay between the germline ends. In nucleotides, the CDR3 is TGTGCCAGCAGCTTAATGGCCACAGTCCCTAATTCACCCCTCCACTTT. This gives the protein CASSLMATVPNSPLHF.